This TCR beta chain was captured in a study of cytomegalovirus exposure and HLA in healthy donors. Study-level results: The study put 150 or so TCR beta chains on its list as cytomegalovirus-associated. Accounts indicate the classifier identified cytomegalovirus status with strong specificity and sensitivity. There were some public TCRs occurring in many donors, but most TCR sequences were rare.

On this clone itself: Its cognate antigen is unknown.

Profiled with immunoSEQ multiplex PCR; TCRdb holds only in-frame clones, not every one. The data hold 150,000 to 200,000 clones, with roughly 80% observed a single time. From germline, CDR1 is LNHDA and CDR2 SQIVND (reference sequence). Germline trimming cut 7 bases from V and 8 bases from J; bases unmatched to any gene: 9. The CDR3 extends over 14 amino acids. The chain employs TRBV19 and TRBJ2-1, with TRBD2 matching over 9 bases. The sample comprised PBMCs. This sequence was found in a man younger than 30 in good health and CMV-seropositive. DNA for the CDR3: TGTGCCAGTAATGGGCTAGCGGGAATCGATGAGCAGTTCTTC. Protein sequence: CASNGLAGIDEQFF.